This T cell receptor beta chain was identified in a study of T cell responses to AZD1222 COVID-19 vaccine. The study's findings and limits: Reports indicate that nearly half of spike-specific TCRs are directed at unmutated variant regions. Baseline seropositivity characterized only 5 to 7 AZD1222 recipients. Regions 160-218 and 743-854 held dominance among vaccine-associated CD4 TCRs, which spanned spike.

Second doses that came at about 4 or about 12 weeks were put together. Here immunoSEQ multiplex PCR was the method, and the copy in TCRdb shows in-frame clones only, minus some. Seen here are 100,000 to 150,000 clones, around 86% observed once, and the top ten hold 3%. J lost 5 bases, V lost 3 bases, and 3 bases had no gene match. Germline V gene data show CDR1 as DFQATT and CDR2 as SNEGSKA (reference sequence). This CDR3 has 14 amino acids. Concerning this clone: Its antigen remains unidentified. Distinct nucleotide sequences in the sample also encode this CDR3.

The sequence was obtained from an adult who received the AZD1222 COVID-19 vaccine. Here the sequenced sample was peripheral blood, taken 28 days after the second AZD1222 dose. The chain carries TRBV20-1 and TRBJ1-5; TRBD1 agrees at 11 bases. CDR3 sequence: CSASPGQGDQPQHF. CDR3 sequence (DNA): TGCAGTGCTAGTCCGGGACAGGGGGATCAGCCCCAGCATTTT.